One T cell receptor beta chain is described in this entry. Produced via immunoSEQ multiplex PCR; TCRdb's table is partial and in-frame only. The sample lists some 130,000 clones, 80% to 95% seen once, with 2% to 3% in the top ten. These data originate in a study of control samples from healthy donors and cancer patients. Germline CDR1 reads SNHLY; CDR2 reads FYNNEI. CDR3 length: 14 residues. The ends were cut back, 5 bases at V and 6 bases at J, with 14 bases in the middle. Sequences were obtained from blood. The chain links TRBV2 to TRBJ1-5, with a tentative D call TRBD1 (5 bases). The clonotype comes from a man aged 35 to 55 in good health. The CDR3 bases are TGTGCCAGCAGTCAGGGCCGGCAGGGTCAGCCCCAGCATTTT. Protein: CASSQGRQGQPQHF.